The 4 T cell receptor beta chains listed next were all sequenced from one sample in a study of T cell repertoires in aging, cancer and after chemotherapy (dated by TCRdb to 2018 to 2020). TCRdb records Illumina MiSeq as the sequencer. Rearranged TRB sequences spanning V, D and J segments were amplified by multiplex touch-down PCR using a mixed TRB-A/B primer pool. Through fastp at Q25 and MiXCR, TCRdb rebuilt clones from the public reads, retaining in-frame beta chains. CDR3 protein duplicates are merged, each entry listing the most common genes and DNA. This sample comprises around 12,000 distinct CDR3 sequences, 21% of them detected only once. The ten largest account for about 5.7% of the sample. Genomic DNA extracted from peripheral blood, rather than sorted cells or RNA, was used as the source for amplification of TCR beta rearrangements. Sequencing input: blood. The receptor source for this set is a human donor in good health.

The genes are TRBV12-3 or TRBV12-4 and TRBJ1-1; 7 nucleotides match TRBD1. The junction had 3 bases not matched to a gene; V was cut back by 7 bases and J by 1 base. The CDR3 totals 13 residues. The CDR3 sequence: CASTRTGNTEAFF. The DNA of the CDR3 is TGTGCCAGCACAAGGACAGGGAACACTGAAGCTTTCTTT.

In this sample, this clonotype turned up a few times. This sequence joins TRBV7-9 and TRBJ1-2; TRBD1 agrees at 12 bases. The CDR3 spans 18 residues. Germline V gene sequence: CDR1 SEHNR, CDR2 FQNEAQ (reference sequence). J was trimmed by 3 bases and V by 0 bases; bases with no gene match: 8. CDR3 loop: CASSLASGTGGGHYGYTF. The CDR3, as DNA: TGTGCCAGCAGCTTAGCGTCGGGGACAGGGGGCGGTCACTATGGCTACACCTTC. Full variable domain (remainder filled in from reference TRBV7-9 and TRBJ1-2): DTGVSQNPRHKITKRGQNVTFRCDPISEHNRLYWYRQTLGQGPEFLTYFQNEAQLEKSRLLSDRFSAERPKGSFSTLEIQRTEQGDSAMYLCASSLASGTGGGHYGYTFGSGTRLTVV.

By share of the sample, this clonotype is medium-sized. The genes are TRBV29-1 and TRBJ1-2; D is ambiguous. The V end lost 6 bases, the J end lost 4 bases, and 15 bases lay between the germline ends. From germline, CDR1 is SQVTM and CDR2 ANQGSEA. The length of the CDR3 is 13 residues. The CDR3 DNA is TGCAGCGTCAGAGTTCCTTCTTTCTATGGCTACACCTTC. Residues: CSVRVPSFYGYTF.

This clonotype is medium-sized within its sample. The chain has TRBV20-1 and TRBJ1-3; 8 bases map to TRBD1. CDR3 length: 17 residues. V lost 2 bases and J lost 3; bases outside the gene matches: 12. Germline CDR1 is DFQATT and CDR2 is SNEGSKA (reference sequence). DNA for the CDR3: TGCAGTGCTAGACCCGTCGGACAGGGAAGTATTGGAAACACCATATATTTT. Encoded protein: CSARPVGQGSIGNTIYF.